This T cell receptor (beta chain) was observed in a study of STAT5B mutations in CD4+ large granular lymphocyte leukemia (dated by TCRdb to between 2021 and 2024). Concerning the study at large: Among healthy controls, the CDR3 'QG' motif was associated with a particular HLA allele. The study compared the TCRbeta repertoires of patients with CD4+ T-cell large granular lymphocyte leukemia against those of healthy blood donors. Flow cytometry on FACSCanto II or FACSVerse confirmed that purified fractions exceeded 95% purity among lymphocytes. Results and caveats for the whole study, not just this receptor: Each patient's main leukemic clonotypes were private, but less than 30% of these clonotypes showed up at low frequency in the non-leukemic repertoires of other patients. The data were not HLA-matched, and the relatively small sample size could explain the higher clonality seen in CD4+ compared with CD8+ T-LGLL. Greater clonality appeared to be present in CD4-sorted patient repertoires than in healthy CD4+ repertoires, and the difference was retained after the putative leukemic clones were removed. TRBV06-family usage was enriched among the top patient clones (8/27) compared with healthy controls (2/35).

The germline V gene supplies CDR1 SGHRS and CDR2 YFSETQ. The CDR3 runs 14 residues from the cysteine to the phenylalanine. This entry keeps only the CDR3 DNA: 42 bases, framed from base 1. V loses 0 bases, J loses 4 bases, and the germline ends lie 10 bases apart. As to this clone: The target of this receptor is not known. No base qualities exist here, and no much larger clone lies one base off it.

The immunoSEQ assay at survey resolution was applied to genomic DNA for sequencing of TCRbeta rearrangements. From the authors' description of their analysis: In the TCR sequencing data, the lowest productive clonotype frequency that could be detected was 2.59 x 10-5. Only productive TCRbeta rearrangements, meaning sequences that were complete and in-frame, were kept for the analyses. Clonality for each sample was calculated as Simpson clonality in the immunoSEQ Analyzer version 3.0. Clones were grouped by frequency into very rare, small, medium, large (1-20%) or hyperexpanded (>20%) categories. Generation probabilities were estimated with OLGA 1.2.3, V-gene circos plots were made with VDJtools, specificities were looked up in VDJdb, and CDR3 motifs were identified with GLIPH. TCRdb took over this immuneACCESS table, retaining in-frame rearrangements with V and J assigned. Such tables are incomplete; in checked studies, under half of the missing clones stem from an unresolved V gene, and the remainder is unexplained. V and J calls and clone size are copied from that table; D and trimming were computed from the DNA. Counted in this sample were 48,000 or so clones; around 70% of them appeared once. Roughly 1.4% of the sample comes from the top ten.

Healthy controls were fewer than 40 blood donors whose buffy coats came from the Finnish Red Cross blood service. All TCR-sequenced material derived from peripheral blood: patient blood samples and healthy donor buffy coats. Peripheral blood mononuclear cells were isolated by Ficoll-Hypaque gradient centrifugation. Magnetic purification was used to isolate CD4+ cells from the buffy coats of the healthy controls. Genomic DNA was extracted with the Gentra Puregene Cell and Tissue kit and quantified on a Qubit 2.0 fluorometer. The clonotype comes from a human donor in good health. Specimen: CD4+ T cells from blood buffy coats. Recombination connected TRBV5-1 to TRBJ2-5; perhaps TRBD2 is the D gene, with 5 bases matching. CDR3 sequence: CASSLAGIPETQYF. At the DNA level, the sequence is TGCGCCAGCAGCTTGGCGGGGATTCCAGAGACCCAGTACTTC.